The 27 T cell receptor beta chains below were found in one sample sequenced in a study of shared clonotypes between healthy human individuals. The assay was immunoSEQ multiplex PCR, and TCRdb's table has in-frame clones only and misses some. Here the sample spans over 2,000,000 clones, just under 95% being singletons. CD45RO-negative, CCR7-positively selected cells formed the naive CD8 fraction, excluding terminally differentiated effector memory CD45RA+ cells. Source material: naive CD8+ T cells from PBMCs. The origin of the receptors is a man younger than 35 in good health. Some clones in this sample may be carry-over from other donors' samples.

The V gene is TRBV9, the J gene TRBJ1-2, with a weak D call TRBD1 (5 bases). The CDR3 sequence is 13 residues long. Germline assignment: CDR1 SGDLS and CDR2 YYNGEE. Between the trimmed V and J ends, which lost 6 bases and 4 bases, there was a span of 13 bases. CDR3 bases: TGTGCCAGCAACGGGGCTGGGGCCTATGGCTACACCTTC. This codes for CASNGAGAYGYTF.

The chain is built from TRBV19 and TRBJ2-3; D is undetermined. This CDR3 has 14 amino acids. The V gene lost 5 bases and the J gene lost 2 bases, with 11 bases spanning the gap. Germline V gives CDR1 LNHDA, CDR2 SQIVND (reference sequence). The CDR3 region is CASSLLALTDTQYF. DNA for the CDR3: TGTGCCAGTAGTCTCCTGGCCCTCACAGATACGCAGTATTTT.

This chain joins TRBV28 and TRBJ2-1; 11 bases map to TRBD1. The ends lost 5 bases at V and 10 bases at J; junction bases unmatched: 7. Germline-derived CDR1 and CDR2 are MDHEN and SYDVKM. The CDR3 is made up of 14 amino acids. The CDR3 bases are TGTGCCAGCAGTCCCCGGACAGGGGGCGACGAGCAGTTCTTC. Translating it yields CASSPRTGGDEQFF.

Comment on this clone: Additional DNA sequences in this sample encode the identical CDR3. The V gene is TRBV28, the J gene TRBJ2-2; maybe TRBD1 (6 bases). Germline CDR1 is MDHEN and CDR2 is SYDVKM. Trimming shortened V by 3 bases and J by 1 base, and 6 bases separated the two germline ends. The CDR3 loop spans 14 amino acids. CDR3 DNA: TGTGCCAGCAGTTTCAGGGGGAACACCGGGGAGCTGTTTTTT. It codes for CASSFRGNTGELFF.

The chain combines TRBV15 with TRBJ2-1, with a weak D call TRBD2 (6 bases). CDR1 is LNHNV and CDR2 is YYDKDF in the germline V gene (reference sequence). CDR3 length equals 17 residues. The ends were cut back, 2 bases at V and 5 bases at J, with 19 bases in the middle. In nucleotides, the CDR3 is TGTGCCACCAGCAGAAATCGTGAGCGGGTGGGTAACAATGAGCAGTTCTTC. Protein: CATSRNRERVGNNEQFF.

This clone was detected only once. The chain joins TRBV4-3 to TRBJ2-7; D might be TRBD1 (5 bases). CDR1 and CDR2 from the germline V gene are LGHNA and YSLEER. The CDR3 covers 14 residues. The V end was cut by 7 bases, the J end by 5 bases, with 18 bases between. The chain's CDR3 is CASTPPGASHEQYF. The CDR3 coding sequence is TGCGCCAGCACCCCACCTGGGGCATCTCACGAGCAGTACTTC.

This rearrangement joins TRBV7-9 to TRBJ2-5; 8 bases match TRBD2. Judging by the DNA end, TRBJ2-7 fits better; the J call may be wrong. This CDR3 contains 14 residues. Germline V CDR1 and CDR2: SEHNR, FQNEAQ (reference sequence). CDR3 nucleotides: TGTGCCAGCAGGAAAGAGGGACTAGAGTACGAGCAGTACTTC. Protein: CASRKEGLEYEQYF.

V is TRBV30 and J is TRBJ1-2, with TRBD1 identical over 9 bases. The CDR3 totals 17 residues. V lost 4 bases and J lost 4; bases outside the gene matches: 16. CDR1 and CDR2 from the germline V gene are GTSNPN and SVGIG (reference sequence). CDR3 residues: CAWTLPGRGQGVYGYTF. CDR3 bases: TGTGCCTGGACTCTCCCCGGGCGGGGACAGGGAGTCTATGGCTACACCTTC. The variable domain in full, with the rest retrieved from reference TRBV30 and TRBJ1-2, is SQTIHQWPATLVQPVGSPLSLECTVEGTSNPNLYWYRQAAGRGLQLLFYSVGIGQISSEVPQNLSASRPQDRQFILSSKKLLLSDSGFYLCAWTLPGRGQGVYGYTFGSGTRLTVV.

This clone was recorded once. CDR3 in DNA: TGTGCCAGCAGTTTCAAGGGGAACACTGAAGCTTTCTTT. Its translation is CASSFKGNTEAFF. The chain has TRBV27 and TRBJ1-1; D unresolved. The CDR3 is 13 amino acids. Trimming left V 3 bases short and J 1 base short, with 6 bases between. Germline CDR1 and CDR2: MNHEY and SMNVEV (reference sequence).

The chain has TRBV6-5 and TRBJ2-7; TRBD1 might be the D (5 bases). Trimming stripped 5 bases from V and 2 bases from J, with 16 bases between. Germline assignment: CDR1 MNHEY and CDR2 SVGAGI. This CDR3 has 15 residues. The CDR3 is CASSPGSYKPYEQYF. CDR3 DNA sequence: TGTGCCAGCAGTCCAGGGTCCTATAAACCCTACGAGCAGTACTTC.

CDR3 residues: CASSQEARGEQYF. The CDR3, as DNA: TGTGCCAGCAGCCAGGAAGCCAGGGGCGAGCAGTACTTC. V is TRBV4-2 and J is TRBJ2-7; D may be TRBD1 (6 bases). CDR1 is LGHNA and CDR2 is YNFKEQ in the germline V gene. This CDR3 comprises 13 residues. The ends were cut back, 3 bases at V and 6 bases at J, with 12 bases in the middle.

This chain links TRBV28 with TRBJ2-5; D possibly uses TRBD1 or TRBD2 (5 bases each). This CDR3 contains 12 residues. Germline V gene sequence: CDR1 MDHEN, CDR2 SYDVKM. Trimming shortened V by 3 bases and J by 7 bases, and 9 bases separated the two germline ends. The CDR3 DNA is TGTGCCAGCAGTTTTCGGGGCGGGACCCAGTACTTC. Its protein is CASSFRGGTQYF.

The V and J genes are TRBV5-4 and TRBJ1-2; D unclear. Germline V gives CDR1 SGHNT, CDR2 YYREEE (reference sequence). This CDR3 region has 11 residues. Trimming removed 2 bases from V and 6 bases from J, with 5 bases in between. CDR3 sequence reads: CASSFGDGYTF. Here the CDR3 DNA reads TGTGCCAGCAGCTTTGGTGATGGCTACACCTTC.

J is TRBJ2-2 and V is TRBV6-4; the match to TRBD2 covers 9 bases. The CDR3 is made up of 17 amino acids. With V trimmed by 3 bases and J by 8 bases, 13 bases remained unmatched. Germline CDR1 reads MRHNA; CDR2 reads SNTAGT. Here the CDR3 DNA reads TGTGCCAGCAGTGATGGGGCCTTAGCGGGAGAATCTGGGGAGCTGTTTTTT. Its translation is CASSDGALAGESGELFF.

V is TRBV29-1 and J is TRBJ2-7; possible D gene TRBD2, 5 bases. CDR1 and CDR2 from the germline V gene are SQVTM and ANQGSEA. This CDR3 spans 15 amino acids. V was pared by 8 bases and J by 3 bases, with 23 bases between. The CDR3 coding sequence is TGCAGCTTCCGGAGCGGAGCCGATGATTTCTACGAGCAGTACTTC. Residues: CSFRSGADDFYEQYF.

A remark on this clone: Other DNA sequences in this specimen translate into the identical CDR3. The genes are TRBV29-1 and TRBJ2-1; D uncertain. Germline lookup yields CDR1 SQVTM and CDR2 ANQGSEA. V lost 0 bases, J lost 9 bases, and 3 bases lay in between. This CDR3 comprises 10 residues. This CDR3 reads CSVEEGEQFF. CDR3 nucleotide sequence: TGCAGCGTTGAAGAGGGTGAGCAGTTCTTC.

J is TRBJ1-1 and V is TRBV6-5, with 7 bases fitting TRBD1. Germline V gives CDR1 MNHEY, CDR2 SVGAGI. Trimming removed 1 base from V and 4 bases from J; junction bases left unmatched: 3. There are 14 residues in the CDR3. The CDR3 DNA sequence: TGTGCCAGCAGTTACTTGCAGGGGGTCACTGAAGCTTTCTTT. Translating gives CASSYLQGVTEAFF.

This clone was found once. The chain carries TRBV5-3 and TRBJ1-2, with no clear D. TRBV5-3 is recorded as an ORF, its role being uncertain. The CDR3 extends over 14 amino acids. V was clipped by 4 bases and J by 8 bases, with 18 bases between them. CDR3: CARSPDNPSGGYTF. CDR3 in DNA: TGTGCCAGAAGCCCCGACAACCCCAGCGGGGGCTACACCTTC.

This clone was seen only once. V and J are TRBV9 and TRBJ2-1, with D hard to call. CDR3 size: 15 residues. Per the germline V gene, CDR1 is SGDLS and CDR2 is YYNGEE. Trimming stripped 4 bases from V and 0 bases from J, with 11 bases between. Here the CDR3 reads CASSQDGSSYNEQFF. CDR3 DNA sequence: TGTGCCAGCAGCCAAGACGGCAGCTCCTACAATGAGCAGTTCTTC.

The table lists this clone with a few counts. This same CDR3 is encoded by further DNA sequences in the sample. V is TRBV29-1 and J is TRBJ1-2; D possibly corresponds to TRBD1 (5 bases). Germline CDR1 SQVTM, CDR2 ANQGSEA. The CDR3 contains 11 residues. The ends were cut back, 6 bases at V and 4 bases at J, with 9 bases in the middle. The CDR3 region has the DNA TGCAGCGTCACCGGGGGCTATGGCTACACCTTC. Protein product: CSVTGGYGYTF.

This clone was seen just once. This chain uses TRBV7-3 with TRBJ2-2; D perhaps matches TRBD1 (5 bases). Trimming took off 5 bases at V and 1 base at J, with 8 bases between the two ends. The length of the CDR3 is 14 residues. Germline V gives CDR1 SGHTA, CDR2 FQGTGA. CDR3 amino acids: CASSITGNTGELFF. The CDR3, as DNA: TGTGCCAGCAGCATTACAGGGAACACCGGGGAGCTGTTTTTT.

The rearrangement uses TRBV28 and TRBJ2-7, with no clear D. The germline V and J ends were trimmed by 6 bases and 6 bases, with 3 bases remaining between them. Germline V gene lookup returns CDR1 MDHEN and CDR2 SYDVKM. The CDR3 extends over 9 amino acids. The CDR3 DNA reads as TGTGCCAGCAGCCCCGAGCAGTACTTC. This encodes CASSPEQYF.

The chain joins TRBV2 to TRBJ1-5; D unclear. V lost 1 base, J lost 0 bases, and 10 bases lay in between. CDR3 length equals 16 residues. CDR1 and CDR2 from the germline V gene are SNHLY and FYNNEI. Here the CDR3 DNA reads TGTGCCAGCAGTGAAGTCGGACTCCTTAGCAATCAGCCCCAGCATTTT. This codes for CASSEVGLLSNQPQHF.

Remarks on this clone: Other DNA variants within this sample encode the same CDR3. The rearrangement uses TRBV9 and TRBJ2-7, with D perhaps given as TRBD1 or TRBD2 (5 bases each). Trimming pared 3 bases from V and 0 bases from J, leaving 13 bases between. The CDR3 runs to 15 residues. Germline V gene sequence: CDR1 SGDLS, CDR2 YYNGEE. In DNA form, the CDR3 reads TGTGCCAGCAGCGAAACAGGACTCGCCTCCTACGAGCAGTACTTC. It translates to CASSETGLASYEQYF.

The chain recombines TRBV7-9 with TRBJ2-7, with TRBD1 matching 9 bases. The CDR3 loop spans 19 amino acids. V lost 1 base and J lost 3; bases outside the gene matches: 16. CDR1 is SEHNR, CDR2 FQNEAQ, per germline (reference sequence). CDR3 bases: TGTGCCAGCAGCTTAGGAGGTGGTTTAAGGACAGGGGAAAACTACGAGCAGTACTTC. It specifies CASSLGGGLRTGENYEQYF.

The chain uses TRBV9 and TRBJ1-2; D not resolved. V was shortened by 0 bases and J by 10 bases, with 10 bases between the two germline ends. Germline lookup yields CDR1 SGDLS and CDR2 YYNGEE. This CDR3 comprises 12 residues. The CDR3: CASSVARADYTF. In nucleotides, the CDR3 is TGTGCCAGCAGCGTAGCTCGAGCAGACTACACCTTC.

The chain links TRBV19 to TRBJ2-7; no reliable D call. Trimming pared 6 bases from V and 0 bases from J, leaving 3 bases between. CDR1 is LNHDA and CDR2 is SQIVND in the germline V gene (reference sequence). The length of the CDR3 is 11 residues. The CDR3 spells CASRDSYEQYF. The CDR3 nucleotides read TGTGCCAGTAGAGACTCCTACGAGCAGTACTTC.